This is a list of T cell receptor beta chains from one sample in a study of OX40 agonist ivuxolimab in advanced cancers. Measured with immunoSEQ multiplex PCR; TCRdb has only the in-frame clones, and not every one. The data show about 74,000 clones, roughly 82% seen once. The sample was CD4+ or CD8+ T cells sorted from blood, taken in a trial of the OX40 agonist ivuxolimab. These receptors all come from an adult with an advanced solid tumor such as melanoma, head and neck, liver or kidney cancer. CDR3s include the opening cysteine and the closing phenylalanine or tryptophan. The order of the fields is clone size, J gene, D gene, V gene, CDR3 protein, CDR3 DNA. A D gene is named only where the DNA matches it firmly. Not all rows give a size; the values are once, few, many and, for expanded clones, a class.

NA	TRBJ1-2	NA	TRBV6-6	CASSYRMSVNYGYTF	TGTGCCAGCAGTTACAGGATGAGTGTCAACTATGGCTACACCTTC
NA	TRBJ1-2	NA	TRBV5-1	CASSAGGSGDYGYTF	TGCGCCAGCAGCGCGGGGGGCTCGGGGGACTATGGCTACACCTTC
NA	TRBJ2-3	TRBD2	TRBV30	CAWSVHLGGYGTDTQYF	TGTGCCTGGAGTGTACATCTGGGGGGGTACGGCACAGATACGCAGTATTTT
NA	TRBJ2-1	NA	TRBV5-1	CASSPDLGVYNEQFF	TGCGCCAGCAGCCCGGACTTGGGAGTATACAATGAGCAGTTCTTC
NA	TRBJ1-4	NA	TRBV9	CASGQSGRFEKLFF	TGTGCCAGCGGCCAGTCGGGGAGGTTTGAAAAACTGTTTTTT
NA	TRBJ2-7	NA	TRBV18	CASSPVGRNYHEQYF	TGTGCCAGCTCACCGGTGGGACGGAACTACCACGAGCAGTACTTC
NA	TRBJ2-2	TRBD1	TRBV7-9	CASSLAPRQGVLFF	TGTGCCAGCAGCTTAGCCCCTCGACAGGGAGTGCTGTTTTTT
NA	TRBJ1-2	NA	TRBV25-1	CASRDDRNYGYTF	TGTGCCAGCAGAGATGACAGAAACTATGGCTACACCTTC
NA	TRBJ2-5	NA	TRBV5-1	CASSSLTTGETQYF	TGCGCCAGCAGCTCCCTGACAACTGGGGAGACCCAGTACTTC
once	TRBJ2-5	TRBD1	TRBV7-9	CASSTIDRGETQYF	TGTGCCAGCAGCACCATTGACAGGGGAGAGACCCAGTACTTC
once	TRBJ1-2	TRBD1	TRBV11-2	CASSSVPGQGGRSGYTF	TGTGCCAGCAGCTCAGTCCCGGGACAGGGGGGACGTTCTGGCTACACCTTC
NA	TRBJ2-1	NA	TRBV4-2	CASSQDWASNEQFF	TGTGCCAGCAGCCAAGATTGGGCTTCTAATGAGCAGTTCTTC
NA	TRBJ2-7	TRBD1	TRBV2	CASTDRVTSYEQYF	TGTGCCAGCACGGACAGGGTGACCTCCTACGAGCAGTACTTC
NA	TRBJ2-5	NA	TRBV7-2	CASRSSVGMETQYF	TGTGCCAGCAGATCGTCGGTAGGGATGGAGACCCAGTACTTC
NA	TRBJ2-6	NA	TRBV14	CASSPRTSSGANVLTF	TGTGCCAGCAGTCCCAGAACCAGCTCTGGGGCCAACGTCCTGACTTTC
few	TRBJ2-5	TRBD2	TRBV5-6	CASSRGTSEETQYF	TGTGCCAGCAGCCGCGGGACTAGCGAAGAGACCCAGTACTTC
once	TRBJ2-7	NA	TRBV12-2	CASRFGLAGSYEQYF	TGTGCAAGTCGCTTCGGACTAGCGGGCTCCTACGAGCAGTACTTC
NA	TRBJ2-3	NA	TRBV30	CAWSEGLYTDTQYF	TGTGCCTGGAGTGAGGGACTTTACACAGATACGCAGTATTTT
NA	TRBJ1-2	NA	TRBV18	CASTYTGRYGYTF	TGTGCCAGCACCTACACGGGTCGCTATGGCTACACCTTC
NA	TRBJ1-1	NA	TRBV29-1	CSTSLGDTEAFF	TGCAGCACCTCCCTGGGTGACACTGAAGCTTTCTTT
NA	TRBJ1-1	TRBD1	TRBV7-2	CASSQRDRGPEAFF	TGTGCCAGCAGCCAACGGGACAGGGGCCCTGAAGCTTTCTTT
once	TRBJ1-2	NA	TRBV7-2	CASSSQGADTGYTF	TGTGCCAGCAGCTCGCAGGGAGCGGACACTGGCTACACCTTC
NA	TRBJ2-1	TRBD1	TRBV5-6	CASSRTDRGKFF	TGTGCCAGCAGCCGCACGGACAGGGGGAAGTTCTTC
NA	TRBJ1-5	NA	TRBV27	CASMRFGGGNQPQHF	TGTGCCAGCATGAGGTTTGGGGGTGGCAATCAGCCCCAGCATTTT
NA	TRBJ2-5	NA	TRBV25-1	CASSEYPGDETQYF	TGTGCCAGCAGTGAATATCCAGGGGATGAGACCCAGTACTTC
NA	TRBJ2-3	TRBD2	TRBV29-1	CSVETSGRGRDTQYF	TGCAGCGTGGAGACTAGCGGGAGGGGAAGAGATACGCAGTATTTT
NA	TRBJ2-7	NA	TRBV5-1	CASSLVGQVYEQYF	TGCGCCAGCAGCTTGGTCGGGCAGGTCTACGAGCAGTACTTC
NA	TRBJ1-1	NA	TRBV27	CASKPHRENTEAFF	TGTGCCAGCAAACCACACCGAGAGAACACTGAAGCTTTCTTT
NA	TRBJ1-2	NA	TRBV19	CASSIQGGGIYGYTF	TGTGCCAGTAGTATTCAGGGAGGGGGTATCTATGGCTACACCTTC
NA	TRBJ2-2	TRBD1	TRBV11-3	CASSTGQGYTGELFF	TGTGCCAGCAGCACGGGACAGGGCTACACCGGGGAGCTGTTTTTT
NA	TRBJ2-1	NA	TRBV4-1	CASSQDESGHYNEQFF	TGCGCCAGCAGCCAAGATGAGAGCGGGCACTACAATGAGCAGTTCTTC
NA	TRBJ1-6	TRBD1	TRBV6-1	CASSEGGTGLIF	TGTGCCAGCAGTGAAGGGGGGACAGGGTTAATCTTT
NA	TRBJ2-1	NA	TRBV5-1	CASSLGTSPSFNEQFF	TGCGCCAGCAGCCTAGGGACTTCCCCTTCCTTCAATGAGCAGTTCTTC
NA	TRBJ2-7	NA	TRBV2	CASSSGYEQYF	TGTGCCAGCAGTTCAGGGTACGAGCAGTACTTC
few	TRBJ2-7	NA	TRBV28	CASSRAGGWAPYEQYF	TGTGCCAGCAGTCGCGCGGGCGGTTGGGCCCCCTACGAGCAGTACTTC
NA	TRBJ2-1	TRBD2	TRBV5-1	CASSLGYSGSYNEQFF	TGCGCCAGCAGCTTGGGTTATAGCGGGAGTTACAATGAGCAGTTCTTC
NA	TRBJ2-2	NA	TRBV9	CASSPSTGNTGELFF	TGTGCCAGCAGCCCATCGACAGGGAACACCGGGGAGCTGTTTTTT
NA	TRBJ1-2	TRBD1	TRBV10-3	CAIKQGERYGYTF	TGTGCCATCAAGCAGGGGGAAAGGTATGGCTACACCTTC
NA	TRBJ2-1	NA	TRBV6-5	CASSYQPRVANEQFF	TGTGCCAGCAGTTACCAACCCAGGGTTGCGAATGAGCAGTTCTTC